The clone carrying this TCR beta chain has a count of ten or more. Its antigen is unidentified. TCRdb redid the calling of the 5' RACE reads with MiXCR, one entry per CDR3 protein. The sample has a few hundred thousand distinct CDR3 sequences, 20% to 25% seen once. The data were obtained in a study of T-cell memory formation after mild COVID-19. Overall study context: In these data, TCR clusters were largely donor specific. General study results and limits: Researchers report contracting CD4+ clones mostly in CM and EM, with CD8+ clones in EMRA. Later expanders leaned CD4+, whereas clones that contracted between day 15 and 85 were balanced CD4/CD8. What remained unconfirmed was the SARS-CoV-2 specificity of second-wave clones peaking on day 37.

CDR3 length: 13 residues. CDR1 is SGHAT, CDR2 FQNNGV, per germline. Trimming took off 1 base at V and 4 bases at J, with 6 bases between the two ends. The sequenced sample consisted of PBMCs or a T cell subset sorted from them (not recorded which). The genes are TRBV11-2 and TRBJ2-3, with a tentative D call TRBD2 (5 bases). The receptor was derived from an adult woman who had mild COVID-19 (a few samples of this study predate the infection). Cell type and time point are not known. Here the CDR3 reads CASSLAGADTQYF. The CDR3 nucleotides are TGTGCCAGCAGCTTAGCCGGGGCAGATACGCAGTATTTT.